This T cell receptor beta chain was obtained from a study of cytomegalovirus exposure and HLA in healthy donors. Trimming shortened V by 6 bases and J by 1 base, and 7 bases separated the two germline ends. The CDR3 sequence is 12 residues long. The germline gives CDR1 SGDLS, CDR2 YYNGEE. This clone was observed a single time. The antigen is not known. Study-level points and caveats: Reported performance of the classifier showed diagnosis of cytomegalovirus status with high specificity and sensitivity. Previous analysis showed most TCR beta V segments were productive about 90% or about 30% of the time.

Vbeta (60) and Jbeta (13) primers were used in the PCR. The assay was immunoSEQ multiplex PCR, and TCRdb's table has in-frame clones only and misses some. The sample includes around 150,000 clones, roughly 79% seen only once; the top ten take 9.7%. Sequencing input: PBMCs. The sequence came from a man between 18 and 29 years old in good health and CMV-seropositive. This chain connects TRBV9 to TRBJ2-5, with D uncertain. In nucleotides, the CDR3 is TGTGCCAGCAATAGTTTCCAAGAGACCCAGTACTTC. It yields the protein CASNSFQETQYF.